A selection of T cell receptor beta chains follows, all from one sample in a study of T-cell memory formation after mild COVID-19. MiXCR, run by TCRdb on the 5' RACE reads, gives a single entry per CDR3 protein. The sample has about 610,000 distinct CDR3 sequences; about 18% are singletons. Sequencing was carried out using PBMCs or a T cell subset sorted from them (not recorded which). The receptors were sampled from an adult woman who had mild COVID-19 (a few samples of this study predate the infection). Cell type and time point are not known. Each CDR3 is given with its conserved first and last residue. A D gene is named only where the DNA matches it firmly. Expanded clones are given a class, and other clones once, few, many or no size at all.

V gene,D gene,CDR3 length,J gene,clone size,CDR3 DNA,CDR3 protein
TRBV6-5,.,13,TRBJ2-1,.,TGTGCCAGCACTAGAGGTAGGCACAATGAGCAGTTCTTC,CASTRGRHNEQFF
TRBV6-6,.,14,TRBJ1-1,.,TGTGCCGGCGCCCTCGGGGGACGGGGCACTGAAGCTTTCTTT,CAGALGGRGTEAFF
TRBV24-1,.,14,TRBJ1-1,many,TGTGCCACCAGTGAAGGCTCTCGGAACACTGAAGCTTTCTTT,CATSEGSRNTEAFF
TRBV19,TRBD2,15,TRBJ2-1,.,TGTGCCAGTAGTATCGAGACTAGCGGGTACAATGAGCAGTTCTTC,CASSIETSGYNEQFF
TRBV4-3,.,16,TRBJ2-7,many,TGCGCCAGCAGCCAAGATTATGGCGTGAGCTCCTACGAGCAGTACTTC,CASSQDYGVSSYEQYF
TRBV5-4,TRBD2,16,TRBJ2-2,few,TGTGCCAGCAGCTACGAGGTTACTAGCGGGACCGGGGAGCTGTTTTTT,CASSYEVTSGTGELFF
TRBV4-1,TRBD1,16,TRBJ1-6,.,TGCGCCAGCAGCCGCAGACCCGGGACAGCGGATTCACCCCTCCACTTT,CASSRRPGTADSPLHF
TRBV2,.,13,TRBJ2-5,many,TGTGCCAGCAGTGTGTTCAGCCAAGAGACCCAGTACTTC,CASSVFSQETQYF
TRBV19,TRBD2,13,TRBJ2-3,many,TGTGCCAGCGGACTAGCGGGCACAGATACGCAGTATTTT,CASGLAGTDTQYF
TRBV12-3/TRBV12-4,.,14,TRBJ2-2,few,TGTGCCAGCAGTTTAGAAGGGGTTACCGGGGAGCTGTTTTTT,CASSLEGVTGELFF
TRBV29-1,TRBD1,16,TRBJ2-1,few,TGCAGCGTTGAAGTGTCGTGGGGGGACAGGGGGCGTGAGCAGTTCTTC,CSVEVSWGDRGREQFF
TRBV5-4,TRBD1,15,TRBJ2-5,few,TGTGCCAGCAGCCTGCGCCGACAGGGACCAGAGACCCAGTACTTC,CASSLRRQGPETQYF
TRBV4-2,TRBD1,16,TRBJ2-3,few,TGTGCCAGCAGCCAACAGGGGGCCACTAGCACAGATACGCAGTATTTT,CASSQQGATSTDTQYF
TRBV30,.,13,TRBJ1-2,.,TGTGCCTTGCGTATATCCGCTAACTATGGCTACACCTTC,CALRISANYGYTF
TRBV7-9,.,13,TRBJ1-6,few,TGTGCCAGCAGCTCCGGATCGAATTCACCCCTCCACTTT,CASSSGSNSPLHF
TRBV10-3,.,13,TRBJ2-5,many,TGTGCCATCAGCTGGGTGCAAGAAGAGACCCAGTACTTC,CAISWVQEETQYF
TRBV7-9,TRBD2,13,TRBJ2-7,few,TGTGCCAGCAGCTTCGGGGGGGCTGGCGAGCAGTACTTC,CASSFGGAGEQYF
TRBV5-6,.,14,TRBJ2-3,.,TGTGCCAGCAGCTCTCGGACCTACCCCGATACGCAGTATTTT,CASSSRTYPDTQYF
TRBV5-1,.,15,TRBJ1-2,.,TGCGCCAGCAGCTTCGTGGCAGGAGCTAACTATGGCTACACCTTC,CASSFVAGANYGYTF
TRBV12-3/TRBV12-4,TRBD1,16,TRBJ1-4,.,TGTGCCAGCAGGGCCAATCAGGGGGCAACTAATGAAAAACTGTTTTTT,CASRANQGATNEKLFF
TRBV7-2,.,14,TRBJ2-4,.,TGTGCCAGCAGCACACAGGGAGCCAAAAACATTCAGTACTTC,CASSTQGAKNIQYF
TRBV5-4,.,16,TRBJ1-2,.,TGTGCCAGCAGCCGGGGGCAGGGGCAAGCTAACTATGGCTACACCTTC,CASSRGQGQANYGYTF
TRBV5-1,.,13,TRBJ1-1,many,TGCGCCAGCAGCTTGGTGGTGAACACTGAAGCTTTCTTT,CASSLVVNTEAFF
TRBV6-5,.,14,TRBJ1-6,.,TGTGCCAGCAGTTACTCGAATAGGAATCCACCCCTCCACTTT,CASSYSNRNPPLHF
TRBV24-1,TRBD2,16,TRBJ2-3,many,TGTGCCACCAGTGGAGGGGCGGGGGGACCCACAGATACGCAGTATTTT,CATSGGAGGPTDTQYF
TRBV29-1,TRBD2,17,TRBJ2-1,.,TGCAGCGCTCCATTGTGGGAGGGCCGAAAAAACTACAATGAGCAGTTCTTC,CSAPLWEGRKNYNEQFF
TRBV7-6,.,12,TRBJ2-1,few,TGTGCCAGCAGCTTAGGAGAGCGTGAGCAGTTCTTC,CASSLGEREQFF